Each of the 6 T cell receptor beta chains below was sequenced from the same sample in a study of blood T cell repertoires in COVID-19. The method was immunoSEQ multiplex PCR; TCRdb's version includes in-frame clones alone and lacks a portion of them. The sample holds 150,000 to 200,000 clones; under 95% are singletons and the top ten take roughly a sixth. The sample was peripheral blood. The receptors were gathered from a man between 60 and 75 years old with active or convalescent COVID-19.

The chain carries TRBV6-5 and TRBJ2-7, with TRBD2 matching over 8 bases. With 10 bases clipped from V and 4 bases from J, the junction kept 15 bases outside the gene matches. The CDR3 totals 15 residues. Germline values: CDR1 MNHEY, CDR2 SVGAGI. The CDR3 is CATSWAGGIAYEQYF. The CDR3 DNA reads as TGTGCCACTTCCTGGGCGGGAGGAATCGCGTACGAGCAGTACTTC.

This chain joins TRBV7-2 and TRBJ2-5; 10 bases line up with TRBD1. The germline V gene encodes CDR1 SGHTA and CDR2 FQGNSA. With V trimmed by 1 base and J by 7 bases, 0 bases remained unmatched. The CDR3 contains 13 residues. Written as DNA, the CDR3 is TGTGCCAGCAGCTTAGGGACAGGGGGGACCCAGTACTTC. Protein: CASSLGTGGTQYF.

This chain joins TRBV5-1 and TRBJ2-5; 10 nucleotides match TRBD2. Per the germline V gene, CDR1 is SGHRS and CDR2 is YFSETQ. V was pared by 2 bases and J by 1 base, with 5 bases of the junction left unmatched. The CDR3 sequence is 16 residues long. For the CDR3, the DNA is TGCGCCAGCAGCTTTACTGCTAGCGGGGGCCAAGAGACCCAGTACTTC. It specifies CASSFTASGGQETQYF. Supplemented by reference TRBV5-1 and TRBJ2-5, the full variable domain reads KAGVTQTPRYLIKTRGQQVTLSCSPISGHRSVSWYQQTPGQGLQFLFEYFSETQRNKGNFPGRFSGRQFSNSRSEMNVSTLELGDSALYLCASSFTASGGQETQYFGPGTRLLVL.

The chain carries TRBV18 and TRBJ1-2, with 8 bases that match TRBD1. The junction had 1 base not matched to a gene; V was cut back by 2 bases and J by 8 bases. From germline, CDR1 is KGHSH and CDR2 LQKENI. The CDR3 covers 12 residues. This CDR3 is CASSPTGGGYTF. CDR3 coding DNA: TGTGCCAGCTCACCAACAGGGGGAGGCTACACCTTC.

The rearrangement joins TRBV15 to TRBJ1-6; 9 positions match TRBD1. CDR3 length: 15 residues. Trimming took 6 bases from V and 7 from J; bases not matched to a gene: 7. Per the germline V gene, CDR1 is LNHNV and CDR2 is YYDKDF (reference sequence). CDR3 bases: TGTGCCACCAGTAGGGACAGGGAGAGAAATTCACCCCTCCACTTT. This sequence encodes CATSRDRERNSPLHF.

The chain carries TRBV3-1 (or the pseudogene TRBV3-2) and TRBJ2-7; TRBD2 aligns across 8 bases. From germline, CDR1 is LGHDT and CDR2 YNNKEL (reference sequence). This CDR3 has 15 residues. V trimming: 0 bases; J trimming: 4 bases; junction bases outside the gene matches: 5. The CDR3 bases are TGTGCCAGCAGCCAAGATAGCGGGGAAGCGTACGAGCAGTACTTC. Its translation is CASSQDSGEAYEQYF.